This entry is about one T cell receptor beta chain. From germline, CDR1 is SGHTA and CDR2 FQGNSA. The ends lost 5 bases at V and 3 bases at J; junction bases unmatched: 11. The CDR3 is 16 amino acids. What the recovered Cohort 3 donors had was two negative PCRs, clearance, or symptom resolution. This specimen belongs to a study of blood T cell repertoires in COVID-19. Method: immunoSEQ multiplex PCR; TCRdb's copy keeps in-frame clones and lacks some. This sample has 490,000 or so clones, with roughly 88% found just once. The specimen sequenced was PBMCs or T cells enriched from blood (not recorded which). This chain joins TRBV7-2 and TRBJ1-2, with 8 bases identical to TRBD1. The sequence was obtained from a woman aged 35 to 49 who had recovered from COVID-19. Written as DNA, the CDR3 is TGTGCCAGCAGCCCAGGACAGGGCCCTCTTTACTATGGCTACACCTTC. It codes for CASSPGQGPLYYGYTF.